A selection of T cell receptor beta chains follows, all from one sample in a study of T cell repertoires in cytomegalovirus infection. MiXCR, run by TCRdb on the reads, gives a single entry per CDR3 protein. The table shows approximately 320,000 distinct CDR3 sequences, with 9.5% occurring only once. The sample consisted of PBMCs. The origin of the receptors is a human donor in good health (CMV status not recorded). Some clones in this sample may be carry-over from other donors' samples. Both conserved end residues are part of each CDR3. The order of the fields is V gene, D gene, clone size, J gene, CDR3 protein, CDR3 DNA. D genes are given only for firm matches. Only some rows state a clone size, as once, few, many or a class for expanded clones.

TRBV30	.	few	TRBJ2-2	CAWSVPRGLRGRTGELFF	TGTGCCTGGAGTGTACCTCGGGGACTTCGGGGGAGGACCGGGGAGCTGTTTTTT
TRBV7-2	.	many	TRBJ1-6	CASSPSTYNSPLHF	TGTGCCAGCAGCCCCTCGACATATAATTCACCCCTCCACTTT
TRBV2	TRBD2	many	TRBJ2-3	CASRRTSGGPKNTQYF	TGTGCCAGCAGGAGGACTAGCGGGGGGCCAAAGAATACGCAGTATTTT
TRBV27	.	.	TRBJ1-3	CASSFQGPSSGNTIYF	TGTGCCAGCAGTTTCCAGGGGCCCAGCTCTGGAAACACCATATATTTT
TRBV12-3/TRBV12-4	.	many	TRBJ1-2	CASSFVKEGYTF	TGTGCCAGCAGTTTCGTGAAGGAGGGCTACACCTTC
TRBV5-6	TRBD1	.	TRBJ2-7	CASSLLRTGGGEQYF	TGTGCCAGCAGCTTGCTACGGACAGGGGGAGGCGAGCAGTACTTC
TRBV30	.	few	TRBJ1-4	CASSRGDEKLFF	TGTGCCTCCTCCCGCGGGGATGAAAAACTGTTTTTT
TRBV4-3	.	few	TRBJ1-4	CASSQDNLRVRNEKLFF	TGCGCCAGCAGCCAAGACAACTTGAGGGTCCGGAATGAAAAACTGTTTTTT
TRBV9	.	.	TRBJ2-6	CASSVVPLQDRFSGANVLTF	TGTGCCAGCAGCGTAGTGCCTCTACAGGATCGTTTCTCTGGGGCCAACGTCCTGACTTTC
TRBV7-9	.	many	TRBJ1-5	CASSSGRHSNQPQHF	TGTGCCAGCTCTAGTGGCAGGCATAGCAATCAGCCCCAGCATTTT
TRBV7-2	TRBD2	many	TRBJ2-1	CASSLRLAGNEQFF	TGTGCCAGCAGCTTAAGGCTAGCGGGCAATGAGCAGTTCTTC
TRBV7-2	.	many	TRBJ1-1	CASTPTGNGGPGTEAFF	TGTGCCAGCACCCCCACAGGGAACGGGGGGCCCGGAACTGAAGCTTTCTTT
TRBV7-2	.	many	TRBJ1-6	CASSLGVSALHF	TGTGCCAGCAGCTTAGGGGTTTCGGCCCTCCACTTT
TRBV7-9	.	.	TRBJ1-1	CASSLDRVAPTEAFF	TGTGCCAGCAGCTTAGACAGGGTCGCACCAACTGAAGCTTTCTTT
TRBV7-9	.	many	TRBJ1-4	CASSSMDEKLFF	TGTGCCAGCAGCTCTATGGACGAAAAACTGTTTTTT
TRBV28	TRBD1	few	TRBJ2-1	CASSRGQNEQFF	TGTGCCAGCAGCCGGGGACAGAATGAGCAGTTCTTC
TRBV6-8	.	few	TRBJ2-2	CASKAGDDTGELFF	TGTGCCAGCAAAGCAGGGGACGACACCGGGGAGCTGTTTTTT
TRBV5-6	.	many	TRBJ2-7	CASSLRPTYEQYF	TGTGCCAGCAGCTTGCGACCTACCTACGAGCAGTACTTC
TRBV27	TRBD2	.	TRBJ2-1	CASSYLAGAPSDEQFF	TGTGCCAGCAGTTACCTAGCGGGAGCACCATCTGATGAGCAGTTCTTC
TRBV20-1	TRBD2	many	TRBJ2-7	CSARGRGLAGAYEQYF	TGCAGTGCTAGAGGGAGGGGACTAGCGGGAGCCTACGAGCAGTACTTC
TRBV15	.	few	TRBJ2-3	CATSRGLVSGTDTQYF	TGTGCCACCAGCAGAGGCCTCGTCTCCGGCACAGATACGCAGTATTTT
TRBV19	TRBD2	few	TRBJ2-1	CASSTRGTSAYEQFF	TGTGCCAGTAGTACACGAGGGACTAGCGCCTATGAGCAGTTCTTC
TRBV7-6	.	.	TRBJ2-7	CASSLATGAPWEQYF	TGTGCCAGCAGCTTAGCGACGGGGGCCCCTTGGGAGCAGTACTTC
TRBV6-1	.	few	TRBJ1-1	CASSYTGRQAFF	TGTGCCAGCAGCTATACAGGGCGTCAAGCTTTCTTT
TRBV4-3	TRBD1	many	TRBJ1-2	CASSQELGQLFYGYTF	TGCGCCAGCAGCCAAGAGTTGGGACAGCTATTCTATGGCTACACCTTC
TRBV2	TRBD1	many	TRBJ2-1	CASRAGGLYNEQFF	TGTGCCAGCAGAGCAGGGGGCCTATACAATGAGCAGTTCTTC
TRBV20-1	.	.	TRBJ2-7	CSARERIAYEQYF	TGCAGTGCTAGAGAAAGGATTGCCTACGAGCAGTACTTC
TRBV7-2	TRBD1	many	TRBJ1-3	CASSLGQVRSGNTIYF	TGTGCCAGCAGCCTCGGACAGGTCCGCTCTGGAAACACCATATATTTT
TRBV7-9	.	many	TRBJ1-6	CASSLTTGNSPLHF	TGTGCCAGCAGCTTAACCACAGGAAATTCACCCCTCCACTTT
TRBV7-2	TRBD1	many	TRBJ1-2	CASSSRQGINYGYTF	TGTGCCAGCAGCTCCCGACAGGGGATTAACTATGGCTACACCTTC
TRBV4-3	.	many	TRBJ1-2	CASSRSGAGRNYGYTF	TGCGCCAGCAGCCGCTCGGGGGCGGGCAGAAACTATGGCTACACCTTC
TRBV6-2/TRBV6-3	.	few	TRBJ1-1	CASSYSTGFRDRAFF	TGTGCCAGCAGTTACTCGACGGGATTCAGGGACCGAGCTTTCTTT
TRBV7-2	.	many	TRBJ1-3	CASSFSTGSGNTIYF	TGTGCCAGCAGCTTTAGTACAGGCTCTGGAAACACCATATATTTT
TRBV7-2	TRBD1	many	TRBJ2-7	CASSLGLVGVGTGFEQYF	TGTGCCAGCAGCTTAGGCCTGGTTGGAGTCGGGACAGGCTTCGAGCAGTACTTC
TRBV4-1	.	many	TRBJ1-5	CASSQLISNQPQHF	TGCGCCAGCAGCCAGCTCATAAGTAATCAGCCCCAGCATTTT
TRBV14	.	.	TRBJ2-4	CASSVQVAKNIQYF	TGTGCCAGCAGCGTGCAGGTAGCCAAAAACATTCAGTACTTC
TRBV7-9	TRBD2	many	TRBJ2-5	CASSVTSGRAETQYF	TGTGCCAGCAGTGTCACTAGCGGGAGAGCGGAGACCCAGTACTTC
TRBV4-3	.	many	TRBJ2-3	CASSQEAIDTDTQYF	TGCGCCAGCAGCCAAGAGGCCATTGACACAGATACGCAGTATTTT
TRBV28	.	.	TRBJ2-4	CASSSLLVAKNIQYF	TGTGCCAGCAGTTCCCTACTAGTGGCCAAAAACATTCAGTACTTC
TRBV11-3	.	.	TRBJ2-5	CASSSGRRGGLQETQYF	TGTGCCAGCAGCTCCGGACGCAGGGGAGGGCTCCAAGAGACCCAGTACTTC
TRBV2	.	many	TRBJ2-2	CASSFSTGPGELFF	TGTGCCAGCTCTTTTTCTACAGGACCCGGGGAGCTGTTTTTT
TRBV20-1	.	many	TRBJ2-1	CSASPWTIGNEQFF	TGCAGTGCTAGTCCGTGGACGATCGGGAATGAGCAGTTCTTC
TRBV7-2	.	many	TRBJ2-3	CASSPEQGRADTQYF	TGTGCCAGCAGCCCCGAGCAGGGGCGGGCAGATACGCAGTATTTT
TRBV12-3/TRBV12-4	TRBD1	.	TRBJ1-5	CASSVGTGYNQPQHF	TGTGCCAGCAGTGTCGGGACAGGGTATAATCAGCCCCAGCATTTT
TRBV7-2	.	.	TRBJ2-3	CASSSGGAGTRGTQYF	TGTGCCAGCAGCTCCGGGGGCGCAGGGACCCGCGGCACGCAGTATTTT